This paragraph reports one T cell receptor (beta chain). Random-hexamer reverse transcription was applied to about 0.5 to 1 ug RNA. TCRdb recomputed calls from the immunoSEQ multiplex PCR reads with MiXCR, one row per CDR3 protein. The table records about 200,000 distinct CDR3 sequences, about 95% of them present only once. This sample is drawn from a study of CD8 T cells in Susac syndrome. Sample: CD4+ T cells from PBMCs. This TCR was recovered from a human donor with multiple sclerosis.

The CDR3 DNA reads as TGTGCCAGCAGCCCAGAGACTCACGAGCAGTACTTC. Translation gives CASSPETHEQYF. V usage is TRBV14 and J usage is TRBJ2-7; D ambiguous. The CDR3 has 12 amino acids. V lost 4 bases to trimming and J lost 5 bases, with 9 bases between them. Germline V gene sequence: CDR1 SGHDN, CDR2 FVKESK.